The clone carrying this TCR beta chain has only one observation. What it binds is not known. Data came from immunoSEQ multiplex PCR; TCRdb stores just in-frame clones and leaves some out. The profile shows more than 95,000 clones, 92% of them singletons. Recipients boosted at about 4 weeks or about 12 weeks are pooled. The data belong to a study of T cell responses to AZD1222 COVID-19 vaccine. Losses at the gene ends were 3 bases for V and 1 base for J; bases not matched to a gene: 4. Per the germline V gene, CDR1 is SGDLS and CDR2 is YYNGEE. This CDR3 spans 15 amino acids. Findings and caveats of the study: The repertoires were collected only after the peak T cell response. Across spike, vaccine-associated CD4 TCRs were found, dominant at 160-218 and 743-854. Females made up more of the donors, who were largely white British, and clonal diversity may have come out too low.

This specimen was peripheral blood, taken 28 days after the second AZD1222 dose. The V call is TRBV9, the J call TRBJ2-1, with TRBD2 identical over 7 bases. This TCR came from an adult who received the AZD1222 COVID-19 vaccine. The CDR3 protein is CASSDGAGSYNEQFF. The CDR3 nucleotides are TGTGCCAGCAGCGACGGAGCGGGATCCTACAATGAGCAGTTCTTC.